What follows describes a single T cell receptor (beta chain). The antigen it binds to is not known. The sample belongs to a study of cytomegalovirus exposure and HLA in healthy donors (TCRdb year 2017). Describing the broader study: An earlier analysis of about 530 of the donors reported 250 to 300 Gb of sequence data and 95 million to 130 million unique TCR beta sequences obtained from approximately 180 million T cells. An early release covering roughly 580 HLA-typed donors comprised about 300 gigabases of sequencing data and tens of millions of unique TCR sequences. The genetic ancestry cluster associated with self-reported Caucasian donors included 65% to 90% of the 350 to 500 genotyped donors. The study aimed to test whether cataloging public T cell receptors could reveal signatures of past pathogen exposure. The study used immunosequencing to profile the T cell repertoires of 666 subjects and linked those repertoires to cytomegalovirus serostatus. Along with the roughly 670-subject first cohort, a separate validation cohort of approximately 110 different subjects was used. High-throughput TCR immunosequencing, statistical association of individual TCRs with disease status, and machine learning were combined to predict cytomegalovirus infection status. In a later analysis, previously published TCR beta repertoires from 666 donors were re-analyzed and high-resolution HLA genotyping was added so that TCR occurrence patterns could be studied. Rather than drawing on any new phenotypic data, the later analysis identified candidate immune exposures from TCR beta sequences and the way those sequences occurred across donors. An earlier analysis of a few hundred of the donors applied high-throughput TCR beta sequencing to assess whether each TCR beta V gene segment acted as functional or pseudogenic. Donor age, sex, ethnicity and CMV serostatus were compiled together with the repertoire data. In a later genetic analysis, genome-wide SNP genotypes for about three fifths of the roughly 670 donors were used, and that subset was treated as a discovery cohort. All discovery cohort repertoires had been generated on a single sequencing platform. HLA typing covered class I and class II loci at four-digit resolution. The number of donors typed differed by locus, with 629-630 for A, B, C, DRB1 and DQB1, around 500 for DQA1, 600 to 610 for DPA1, and over 400 for DPB1. Roughly five DR-DQ haplotypes were handled as single units for association and clustering, since linkage in the cohort was strong. Among 398 genotyped donors of the cohort, an average of approximately 240,000 unique TCR beta nucleotide sequences was sequenced per donor, of which 15% to 20% were non-productive. Findings and caveats that apply to the study as a whole: Because the 87-base-pair reads could not distinguish some IMGT-functional V segments, including TRBV6-2 and TRBV6-3, those segments were excluded. The classifier was reported to diagnose cytomegalovirus status with high specificity and sensitivity in both the original cohort and the validation cohort. A further reported finding was that TCR beta sequences accurately predicted the HLA-A and HLA-B alleles for most subjects in the first cohort. In a later genetic analysis, fewer N-insertions in productive TCRs were reported among donors in an Asian-associated ancestry cluster than the 666-donor mean. The authors suggested that the approach could potentially be generalized to other disease states and immunological phenotypes. Linkage disequilibrium might explain the correlated functional status among segregating V segments, but an unknown experimental factor could not be ruled out. The only immune exposure information available for the cohort was CMV serostatus. A cluster of highly shared sequence variants was judged likely to be a technical artifact of the sequencing pipeline. Because some donors lacked HLA typing at each locus, the association tests relied only on the typed subset. In a later analysis, most CMV-associated TCR beta chains were found to appear HLA-restricted, with HLA associations seemingly driven largely by CMV exposure. While some public TCRs were present in many individuals, most TCR sequences turned up only very rarely across donors. In a later analysis, the rate of TCR association differed among HLA loci, with DRB1 alleles having the most associated TCRs and HLA-C alleles having the fewest. A later analysis associated about 17,000 TCR beta sequences with specific HLA alleles at a false discovery rate of 0.05. Strong co-occurrence of HLA alleles, especially DR and DQ, made assigning TCR associations to individual alleles difficult. The presence/absence analyses assumed that sequencing depth was roughly uniform across donors, and that assumption may not be true. The study gave a list of 150 to 200 TCR beta chains associated with cytomegalovirus. A later analysis found that HLA-associated TCR beta chains were more clonally expanded and had lower generation probabilities than equally common non-associated chains. In vitro tests confirmed that three of the cytomegalovirus-associated TCR beta chains recognize cytomegalovirus antigens. Because counts were too low, 15 to 20 rarely observed V segments, including chromosome 9 orphons, were left out of the earlier analysis of about 620 of the donors. The cohort was sequenced for TCR beta chains only, and without alpha or paired-chain data the features that could be detected were limited. An association between a missense DCLRE1C variant and V-gene and J-gene trimming of TCR beta chains was found in a later genetic analysis and replicated in an independent cohort. According to a later analysis, parvovirus B19, influenza, CMV and Epstein-Barr virus appeared linked to several top co-occurrence clusters. In an earlier analysis of some 550 of the donors, most TCR beta V segments were observed in productive rearrangements about 90% or about 30% of the time, broadly matching IMGT annotations.

The library was made by the immunoSEQ multiplex PCR assay. A mixture of 60 forward primers for TCR Vbeta segments and 13 reverse primers for TCR Jbeta segments was used in the multiplex PCR. Amplification of the CDR3 region of rearranged TCR beta genes was performed with a multiplex PCR assay on genomic DNA. On the Illumina HiSeq System, the amplified TCR beta libraries were sequenced as 87-base-pair reads. Per the authors' processing: In a later analysis, tens of millions of unique TCR beta chains were counted across the approximately 640 repertoires, and about 10 million of these chains were shared by at least two donors. Raw reads were error-corrected and collapsed into unique sequences with a nearest-neighbor algorithm that merged closely related sequences to remove PCR and sequencing errors. To assign V, D and J gene segments, CDR3 sequences were aligned to IMGT reference sequences. For a sequence to be retained, a match of at least six nucleotides to both a V gene segment and a J gene segment was required. Rearrangements were classified as productive when the CDR3 lacked stop codons and remained in frame with V and J, and all other rearrangements were classified as non-productive. Following IMGT convention, CDR3 was defined as the stretch from the second conserved V-encoded cysteine up to the conserved J-encoded phenylalanine. Sequences without an unambiguous match to a single V gene segment were excluded from the earlier analysis of over 500 of the donors. In an earlier analysis of some 590 of the donors, a V segment was called functional when productive rearrangements were above 56.7%, and segregating when the standard deviation between donors exceeded 5%. A statistical classification framework was built to diagnose cytomegalovirus status from the catalog of TCR beta chain sequences. In a later analysis, V and J genes were assigned by comparing TCR nucleotide sequences against IMGT/GENE-DB human TR gene sequences. The TCRdist pipeline was used in a later analysis to assign CDR3 sequences and most-parsimonious VDJ recombination scenarios. In a later analysis, every TCR beta chain was defined by the combination of its CDR3 amino acid sequence and its V-gene family, and reads without a unique V-gene family were dropped. A later analysis removed roughly 590 highly shared, low-generation-probability nucleotide sequences to deal with suspected cross-contamination and a sequencing artifact. A later analysis calculated a clonal expansion index for each public chain from normalized within-repertoire ranks of inferred template counts. In a later analysis, generation probabilities were computed with a VDJ recombination model fitted to out-of-frame rearrangements, and the resulting probabilities were checked against IGoR. Hypergeometric tests were used in a later analysis to score TCR-TCR, TCR-HLA and TCR-CMV co-occurrence, with a repertoire-size bias correction applied to the TCR pairs. False discovery rates were estimated in a later analysis by permuting HLA or CMV assignments 20 times. In a later analysis, co-occurring TCRs were grouped using DBSCAN, and TCRdist sequence similarity was added for clustering within HLA-allele-positive subsets. Co-occurrence clustering excluded repertoires with fewer than 30,000 or more than 120,000 public chains, plus five with anomalous nucleotide sharing. This immuneACCESS table, as held by TCRdb, lists in-frame sequences with V and J called but not all clones. Of the missing ones, under half trace to an unresolved V gene in checked studies; the others have no known cause. V, J and clone size were drawn from that table, and D and trimming were deduced from the DNA. The sample table records 200,000 to 250,000 clones. Roughly 1.2% of the sample comes from the top ten.

The cohort consisted of 600 or so healthy bone marrow donors. At the time of sampling, every cohort member was nominally healthy, though immune exposures that went unrecorded were likely present. The donor was CMV seropositive and was included in the group of almost 300 seropositive cohort members. Every donor gave a peripheral blood sample, and the peripheral blood mononuclear cells from that sample were used for TCR beta sequencing. The Qiagen DNeasy Blood Extraction Kit was used to extract genomic DNA from the blood cell samples. Taken from the germline V gene, the CDR1 and CDR2 loops are SNHLY and FYNNEI. Including the terminal cysteine and phenylalanine, the CDR3 comprises 13 residues. CDR3 DNA is the only sequence kept; it has 39 bases, read in frame from the first base. Trimming costs V 3 bases and J 6 bases, and their ends lie 12 bases apart.

The TCR originated in a girl aged 2 to 10 in good health and CMV-seropositive. The receptor chain draws on TRBV2 and TRBJ2-7; too little of a D gene remains to name it. Input material: PBMCs. This receptor carries the CDR3 CASSDVTVGEQYF. The nucleotide sequence reads as follows: TGTGCCAGCAGTGATGTCACGGTCGGCGAGCAGTACTTC.